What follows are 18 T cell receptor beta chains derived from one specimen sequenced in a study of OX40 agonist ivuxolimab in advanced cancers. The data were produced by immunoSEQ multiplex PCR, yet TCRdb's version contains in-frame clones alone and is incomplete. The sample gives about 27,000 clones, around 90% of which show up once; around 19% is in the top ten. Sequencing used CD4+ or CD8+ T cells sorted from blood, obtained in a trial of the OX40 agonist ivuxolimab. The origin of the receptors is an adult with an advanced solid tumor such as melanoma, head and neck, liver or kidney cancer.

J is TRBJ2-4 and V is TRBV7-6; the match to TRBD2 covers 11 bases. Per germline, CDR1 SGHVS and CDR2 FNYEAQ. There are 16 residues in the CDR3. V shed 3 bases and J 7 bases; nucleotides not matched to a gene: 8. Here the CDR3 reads CASSLGLAALGNIQYF. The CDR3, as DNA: TGTGCCAGCAGCTTGGGACTAGCGGCCCTTGGGAACATTCAGTACTTC.

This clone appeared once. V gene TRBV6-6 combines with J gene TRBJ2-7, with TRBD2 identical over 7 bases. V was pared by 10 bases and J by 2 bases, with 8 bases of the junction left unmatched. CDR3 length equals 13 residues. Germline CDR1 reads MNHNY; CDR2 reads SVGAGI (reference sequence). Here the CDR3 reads CATDTGGPYEQYF. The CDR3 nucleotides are TGTGCCACAGACACGGGAGGACCCTACGAGCAGTACTTC.

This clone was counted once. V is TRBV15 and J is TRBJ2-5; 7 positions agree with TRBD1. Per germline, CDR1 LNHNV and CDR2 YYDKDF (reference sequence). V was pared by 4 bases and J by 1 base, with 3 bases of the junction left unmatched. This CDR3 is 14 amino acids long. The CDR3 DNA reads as TGTGCCACCAGCACAAGGGACAGCCAAGAGACCCAGTACTTC. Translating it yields CATSTRDSQETQYF.

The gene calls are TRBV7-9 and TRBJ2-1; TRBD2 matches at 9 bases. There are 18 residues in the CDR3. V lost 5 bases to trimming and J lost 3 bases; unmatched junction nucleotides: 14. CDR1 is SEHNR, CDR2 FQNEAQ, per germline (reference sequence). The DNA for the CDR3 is TGTGCCAGCAGCCCGAGCCGGGCGGGGGGGCTTGTCTACAATGAGCAGTTCTTC. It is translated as CASSPSRAGGLVYNEQFF. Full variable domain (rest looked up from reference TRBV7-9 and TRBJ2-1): DTGVSQNPRHKITKRGQNVTFRCDPISEHNRLYWYRQTLGQGPEFLTYFQNEAQLEKSRLLSDRFSAERPKGSFSTLEIQRTEQGDSAMYLCASSPSRAGGLVYNEQFFGPGTRLTVL.

CDR3 protein: CASSLVVAGELFF. The CDR3 DNA sequence: TGTGCCAGCAGTTTGGTCGTAGCCGGGGAGCTGTTTTTT. The chain combines TRBV6-5 with TRBJ2-2, with D uncertain. In germline, CDR1 is MNHEY, CDR2 SVGAGI. This CDR3 has 13 residues. Trimming stripped 4 bases from V and 6 bases from J, with 9 bases between.

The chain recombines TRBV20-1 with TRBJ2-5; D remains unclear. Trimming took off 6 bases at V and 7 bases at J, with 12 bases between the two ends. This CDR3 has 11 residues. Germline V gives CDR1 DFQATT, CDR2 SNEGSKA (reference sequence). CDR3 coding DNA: TGCAGTGCCCTACTTCTGGGGACCCAGTACTTC. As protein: CSALLLGTQYF.

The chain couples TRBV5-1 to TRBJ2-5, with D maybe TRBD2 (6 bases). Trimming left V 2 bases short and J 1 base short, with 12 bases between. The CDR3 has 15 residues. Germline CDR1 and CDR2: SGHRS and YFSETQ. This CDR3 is CASSLHLAIQETQYF. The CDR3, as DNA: TGCGCCAGCAGCTTACACCTAGCGATCCAAGAGACCCAGTACTTC.

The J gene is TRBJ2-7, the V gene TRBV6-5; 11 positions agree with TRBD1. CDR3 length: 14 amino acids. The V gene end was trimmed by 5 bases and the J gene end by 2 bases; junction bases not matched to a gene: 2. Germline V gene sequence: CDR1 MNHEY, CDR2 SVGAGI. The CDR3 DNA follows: TGTGCCAGCAGTCTGGGACAGGGGGCCTACGAGCAGTACTTC. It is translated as CASSLGQGAYEQYF.

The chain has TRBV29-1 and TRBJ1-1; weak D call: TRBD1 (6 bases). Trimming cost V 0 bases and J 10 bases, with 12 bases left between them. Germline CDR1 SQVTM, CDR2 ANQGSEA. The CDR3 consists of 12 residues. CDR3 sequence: CSVEDGRGPAFF. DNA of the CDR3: TGCAGCGTTGAAGATGGCCGGGGGCCAGCTTTCTTT.

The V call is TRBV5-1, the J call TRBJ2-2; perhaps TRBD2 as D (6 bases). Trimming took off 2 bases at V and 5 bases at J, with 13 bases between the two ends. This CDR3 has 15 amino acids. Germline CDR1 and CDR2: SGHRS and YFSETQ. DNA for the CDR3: TGCGCCAGCAGCTTCCGGGACTTCGTTACCGGGGAGCTGTTTTTT. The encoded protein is CASSFRDFVTGELFF.

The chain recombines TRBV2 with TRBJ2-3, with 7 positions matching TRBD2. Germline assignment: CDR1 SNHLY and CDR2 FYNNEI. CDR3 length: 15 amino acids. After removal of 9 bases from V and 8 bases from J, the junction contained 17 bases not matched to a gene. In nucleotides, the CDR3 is TGTGCCAGGGAGACCCGGGACTATACCTCCTCTACGCAGTATTTT. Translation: CARETRDYTSSTQYF.

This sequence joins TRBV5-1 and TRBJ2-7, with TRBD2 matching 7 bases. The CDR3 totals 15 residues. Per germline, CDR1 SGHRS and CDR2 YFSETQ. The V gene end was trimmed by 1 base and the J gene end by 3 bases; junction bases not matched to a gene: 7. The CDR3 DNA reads TGCGCCAGCAGCTTGATAGGCGGGAGTAGCTACGAGCAGTACTTC. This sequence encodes CASSLIGGSSYEQYF.

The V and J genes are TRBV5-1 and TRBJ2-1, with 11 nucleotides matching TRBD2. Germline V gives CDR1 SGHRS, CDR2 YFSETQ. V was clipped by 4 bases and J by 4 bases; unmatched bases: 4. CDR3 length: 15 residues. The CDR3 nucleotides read TGCGCCAGCAGCATAGGGACTAGCGGTTACAATGAGCAGTTCTTC. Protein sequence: CASSIGTSGYNEQFF.

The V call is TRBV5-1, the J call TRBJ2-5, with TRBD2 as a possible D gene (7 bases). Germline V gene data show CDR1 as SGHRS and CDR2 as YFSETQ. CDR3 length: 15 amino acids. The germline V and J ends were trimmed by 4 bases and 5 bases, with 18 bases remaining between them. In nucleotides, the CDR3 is TGCGCCAGCAGCGCCTGGGGGGGCTCCCGGGAGACCCAGTACTTC. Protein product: CASSAWGGSRETQYF.

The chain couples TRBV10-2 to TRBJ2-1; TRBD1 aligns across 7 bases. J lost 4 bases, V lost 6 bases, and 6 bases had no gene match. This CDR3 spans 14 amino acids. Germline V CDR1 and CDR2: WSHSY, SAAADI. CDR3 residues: CASSEGQPYNEQFF. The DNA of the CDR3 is TGCGCCAGCAGCGAGGGACAGCCATACAATGAGCAGTTCTTC.

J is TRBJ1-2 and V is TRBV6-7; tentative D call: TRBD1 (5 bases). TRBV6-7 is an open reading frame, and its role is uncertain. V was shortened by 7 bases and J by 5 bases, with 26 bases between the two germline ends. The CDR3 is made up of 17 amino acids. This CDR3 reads CASIPKVVGRPLYGYTF. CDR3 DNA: TGTGCCAGCATCCCTAAGGTGGTGGGACGGCCTTTATATGGCTACACCTTC.

CDR3 bases: TGTGCCAGTAGCTTAGCCCGTAGCGGGGATCCTTACAATGAGCAGTTCTTC. The encoded protein is CASSLARSGDPYNEQFF. The rearrangement uses TRBV19 and TRBJ2-1, with 8 bases that match TRBD2. The germline CDR1 and CDR2 sequences are LNHDA and SQIVND (reference sequence). The CDR3 extends over 17 amino acids. The junction had 14 bases not matched to a gene; V was cut back by 6 bases and J by 4 bases.

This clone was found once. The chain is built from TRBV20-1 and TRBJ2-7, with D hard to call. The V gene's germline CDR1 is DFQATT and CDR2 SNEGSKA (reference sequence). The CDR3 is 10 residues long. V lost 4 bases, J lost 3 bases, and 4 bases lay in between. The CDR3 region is CSATNYEQYF. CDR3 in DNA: TGCAGTGCTACAAACTACGAGCAGTACTTC.